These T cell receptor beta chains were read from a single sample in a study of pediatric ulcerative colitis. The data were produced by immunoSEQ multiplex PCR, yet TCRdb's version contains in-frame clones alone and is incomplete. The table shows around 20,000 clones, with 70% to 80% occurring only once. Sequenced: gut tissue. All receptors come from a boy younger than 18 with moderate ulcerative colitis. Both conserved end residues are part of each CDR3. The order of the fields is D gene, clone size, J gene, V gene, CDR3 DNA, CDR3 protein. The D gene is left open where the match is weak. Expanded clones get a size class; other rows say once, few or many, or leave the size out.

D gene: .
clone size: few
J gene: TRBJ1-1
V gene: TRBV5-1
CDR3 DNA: TGCGCCAGCAGATACAGGGAAGCGAACACTGAAGCTTTCTTT
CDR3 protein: CASRYREANTEAFF

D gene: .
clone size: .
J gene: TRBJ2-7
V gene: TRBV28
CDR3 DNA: TGTGCCAGCACCCAGGGGGGGACCTACGAGCAGTACTTC
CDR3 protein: CASTQGGTYEQYF

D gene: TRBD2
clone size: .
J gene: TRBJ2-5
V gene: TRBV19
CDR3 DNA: TGTGCCAGTAGTATAGAACTAGCGGGAGGGAACCAAGAGACCCAGTACTTC
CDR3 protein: CASSIELAGGNQETQYF

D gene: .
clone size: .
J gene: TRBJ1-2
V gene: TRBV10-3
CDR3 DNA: TGTGCCATCAGTGAGACGGGCCTCCCGTCAGAAGCTAACTATGGCTACACCTTC
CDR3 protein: CAISETGLPSEANYGYTF

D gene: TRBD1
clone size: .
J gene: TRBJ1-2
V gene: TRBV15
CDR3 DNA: TGTGCCACCAGCAGAGGACAGGGGAACTATGGCTACACCTTC
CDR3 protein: CATSRGQGNYGYTF

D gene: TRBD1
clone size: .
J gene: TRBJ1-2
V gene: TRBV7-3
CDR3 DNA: TGTGCCAGCAGCTTAGGGACAGGGTCTAACTATGGCTACACCTTC
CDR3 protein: CASSLGTGSNYGYTF

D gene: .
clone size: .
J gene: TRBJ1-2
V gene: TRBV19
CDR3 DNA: TGTGCCAGTAGTATAGTACGCCAAGGGGGATTCGGAGGCTACACCTTC
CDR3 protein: CASSIVRQGGFGGYTF

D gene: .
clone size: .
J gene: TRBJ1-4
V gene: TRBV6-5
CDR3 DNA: TGTGCCAGCGCCACTTCAGGGGCGACTAATGAAAAACTGTTTTTT
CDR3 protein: CASATSGATNEKLFF

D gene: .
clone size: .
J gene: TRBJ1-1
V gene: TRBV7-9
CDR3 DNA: TGTGCCAGCAGCTACCTACGGGACACGGGCATGAACACTGAAGCTTTCTTT
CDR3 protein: CASSYLRDTGMNTEAFF

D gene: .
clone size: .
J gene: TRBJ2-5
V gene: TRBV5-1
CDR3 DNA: TGCGCCAGCAGCTTGGGCTTCAGAAAAGAGACCCAGTACTTC
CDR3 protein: CASSLGFRKETQYF

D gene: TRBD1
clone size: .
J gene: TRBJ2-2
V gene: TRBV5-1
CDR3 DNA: TGCGCCAGCAGCTTGGGTCGGACAGGGGGCGTCGGGGAGCTGTTTTTT
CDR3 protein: CASSLGRTGGVGELFF

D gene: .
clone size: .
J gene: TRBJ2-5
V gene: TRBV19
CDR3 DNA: TGTGCCAGTAGTCAGGGAGTCCAAGAGACCCAGTACTTC
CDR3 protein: CASSQGVQETQYF

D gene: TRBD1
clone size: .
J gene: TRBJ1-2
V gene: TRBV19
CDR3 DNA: TGTGCCAGTAGTGAGGGACAGGGGAACTATGGCTACACCTTC
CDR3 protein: CASSEGQGNYGYTF

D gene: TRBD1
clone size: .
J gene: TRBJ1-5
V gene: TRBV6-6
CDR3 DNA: TGTGCCAGCAGCCGGTCAGGGGGAGTGCTGGATCCCCAGCATTTT
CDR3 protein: CASSRSGGVLDPQHF

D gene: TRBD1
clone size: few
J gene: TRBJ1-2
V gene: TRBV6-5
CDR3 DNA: TGTGCCAGCAGAATCGAGGACAGGGCCAACTATGGCTACACCTTC
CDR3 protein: CASRIEDRANYGYTF

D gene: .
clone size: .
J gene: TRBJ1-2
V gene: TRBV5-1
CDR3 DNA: TGCGCCAGCAGCCCGACAGGTCCCAACTATGGCTACACCTTC
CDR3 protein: CASSPTGPNYGYTF

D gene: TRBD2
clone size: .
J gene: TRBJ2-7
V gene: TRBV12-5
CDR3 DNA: TGTGCTAGTGGTTTTCGACTAGCGGGAACCTACGAGCAGTACTTC
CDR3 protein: CASGFRLAGTYEQYF

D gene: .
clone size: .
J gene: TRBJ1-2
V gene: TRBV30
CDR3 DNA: TGTGCCTGGAATGGGGGGCGCGGGTTCGGCTACACCTTC
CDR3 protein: CAWNGGRGFGYTF

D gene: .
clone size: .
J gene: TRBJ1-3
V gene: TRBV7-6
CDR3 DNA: TGTGCCAGCAGCTTAGCGGCCTCTGGAAACACCATATATTTT
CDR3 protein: CASSLAASGNTIYF

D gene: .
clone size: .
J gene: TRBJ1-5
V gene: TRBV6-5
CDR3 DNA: TGTGCCAGCAGTTACAGGGGGGGAAATCAGCCCCAGCATTTT
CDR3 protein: CASSYRGGNQPQHF

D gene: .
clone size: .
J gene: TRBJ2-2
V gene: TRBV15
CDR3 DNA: TGTGCCACCAGCCGCCAAATGGACACCGGGGAGCTGTTTTTT
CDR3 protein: CATSRQMDTGELFF

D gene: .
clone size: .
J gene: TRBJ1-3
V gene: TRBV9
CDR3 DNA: TGTGCCAGCAGCGCTTCGGGGGTTGGAAACACCATATATTTT
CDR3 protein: CASSASGVGNTIYF